The following is a TCR beta chain sequence with its context. Its specificity is unknown. The data were taken from a study of T cell responses to AZD1222 COVID-19 vaccine. Study-level background: Whether given at about 4 or about 12 weeks, second doses were pooled.

Clones were read by immunoSEQ multiplex PCR, and TCRdb kept only the in-frame ones, dropping some. The sample carries approximately 120,000 clones, 87% recorded once. Deletions cut 4 bases from V and 4 bases from J, with 14 bases between. This CDR3 spans 15 amino acids. The germline V gene has CDR1 MGHRA and CDR2 YSYEKL. Whole-study results and caveats: Repertoires were collected only later (after the peak T cell response had occurred). Regions left unmutated in variants are reportedly the target of nearly half of spike-specific TCRs. Two doses of AZD1222 preceded a rise in Spike-specific TCR breadth and depth.

The starting material was peripheral blood, obtained on day 0 of AZD1222 vaccination. This TCR was recovered from an adult in good health. The J gene is TRBJ1-3, the V gene TRBV4-1; D gene unclear. In nucleotides, the CDR3 is TGCGCCAGCAGCCCCCGGGAGACCCTCGGAAACACCATATATTTT. As protein: CASSPRETLGNTIYF.